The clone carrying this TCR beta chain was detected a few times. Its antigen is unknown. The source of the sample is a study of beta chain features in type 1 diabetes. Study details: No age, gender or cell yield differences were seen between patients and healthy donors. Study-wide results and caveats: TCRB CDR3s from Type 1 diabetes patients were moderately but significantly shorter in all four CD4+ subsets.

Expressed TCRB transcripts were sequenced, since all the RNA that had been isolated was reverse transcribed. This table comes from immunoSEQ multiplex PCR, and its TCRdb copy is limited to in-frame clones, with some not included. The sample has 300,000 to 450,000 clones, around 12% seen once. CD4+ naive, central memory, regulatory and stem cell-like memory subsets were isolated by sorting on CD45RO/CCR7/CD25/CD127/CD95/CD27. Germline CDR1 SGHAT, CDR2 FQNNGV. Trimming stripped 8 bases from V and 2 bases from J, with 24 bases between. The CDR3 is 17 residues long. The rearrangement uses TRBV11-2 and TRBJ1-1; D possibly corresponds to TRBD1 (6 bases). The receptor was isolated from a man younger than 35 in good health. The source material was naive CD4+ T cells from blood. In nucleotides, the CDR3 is TGTGCCAGCCATTTTTTTCAGGGGATTAGGGGAAACACTGAAGCTTTCTTT. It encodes CASHFFQGIRGNTEAFF.